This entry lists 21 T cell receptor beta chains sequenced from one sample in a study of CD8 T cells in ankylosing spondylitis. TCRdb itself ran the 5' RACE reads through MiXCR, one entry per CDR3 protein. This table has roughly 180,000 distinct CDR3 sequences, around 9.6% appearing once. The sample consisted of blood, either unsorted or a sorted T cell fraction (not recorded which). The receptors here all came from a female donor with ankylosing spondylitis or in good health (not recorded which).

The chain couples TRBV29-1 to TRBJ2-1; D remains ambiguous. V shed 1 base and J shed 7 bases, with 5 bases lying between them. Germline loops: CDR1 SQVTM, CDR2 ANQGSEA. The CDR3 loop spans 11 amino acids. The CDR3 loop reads CSVEGGNEQFF. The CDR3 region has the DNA TGCAGCGTTGAAGGTGGGAATGAGCAGTTCTTC.

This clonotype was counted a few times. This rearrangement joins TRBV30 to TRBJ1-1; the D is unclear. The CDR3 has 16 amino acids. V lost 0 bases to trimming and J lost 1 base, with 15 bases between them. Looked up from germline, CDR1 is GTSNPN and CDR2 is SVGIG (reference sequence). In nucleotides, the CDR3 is TGTGCCTGGAGTGTCCTGACGGTAAATTCGAACACTGAAGCTTTCTTT. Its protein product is CAWSVLTVNSNTEAFF. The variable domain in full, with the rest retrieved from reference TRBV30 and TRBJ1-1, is SQTIHQWPATLVQPVGSPLSLECTVEGTSNPNLYWYRQAAGRGLQLLFYSVGIGQISSEVPQNLSASRPQDRQFILSSKKLLLSDSGFYLCAWSVLTVNSNTEAFFGQGTRLTVV.

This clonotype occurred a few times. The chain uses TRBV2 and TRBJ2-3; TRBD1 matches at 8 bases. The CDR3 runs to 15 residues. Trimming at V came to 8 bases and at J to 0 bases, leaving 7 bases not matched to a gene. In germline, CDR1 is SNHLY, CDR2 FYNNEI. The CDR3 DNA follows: TGTGCCAGCGAACAGGGGGTGAAGAGCACAGATACGCAGTATTTT. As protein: CASEQGVKSTDTQYF.

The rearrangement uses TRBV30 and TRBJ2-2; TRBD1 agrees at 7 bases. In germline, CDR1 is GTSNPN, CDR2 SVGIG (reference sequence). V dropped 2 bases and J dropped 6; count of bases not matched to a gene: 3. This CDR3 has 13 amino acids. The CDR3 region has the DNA TGTGCCTGGAGTAGACAGGGAGCCGGGGAGCTGTTTTTT. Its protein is CAWSRQGAGELFF.

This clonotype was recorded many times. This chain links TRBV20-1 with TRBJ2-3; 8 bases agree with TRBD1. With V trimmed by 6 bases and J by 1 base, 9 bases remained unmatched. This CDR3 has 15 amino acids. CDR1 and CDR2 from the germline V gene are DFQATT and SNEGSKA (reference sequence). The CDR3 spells CSARAGGQGTDTQYF. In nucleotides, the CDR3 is TGCAGTGCCCGGGCCGGGGGACAGGGCACAGATACGCAGTATTTT.

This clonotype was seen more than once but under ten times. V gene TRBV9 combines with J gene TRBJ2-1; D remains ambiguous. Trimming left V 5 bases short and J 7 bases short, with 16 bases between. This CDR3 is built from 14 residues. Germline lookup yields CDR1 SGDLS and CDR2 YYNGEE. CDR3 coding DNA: TGTGCCAGCAGTAAGGCCCTCGGGTCTAATGAGCAGTTCTTC. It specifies CASSKALGSNEQFF.

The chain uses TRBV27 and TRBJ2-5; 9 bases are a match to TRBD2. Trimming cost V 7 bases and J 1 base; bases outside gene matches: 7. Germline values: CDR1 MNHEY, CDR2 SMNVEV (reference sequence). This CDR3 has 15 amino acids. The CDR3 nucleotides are TGTGCCAGCACCGCCCTAGCGGGGCGCCAAGAGACCCAGTACTTC. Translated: CASTALAGRQETQYF.

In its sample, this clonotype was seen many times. This CDR3 reads CASSLAGGSNQPQHF. As DNA, the CDR3 is TGTGCCAGCAGCTTAGCGGGGGGGAGCAATCAGCCCCAGCATTTT. J is TRBJ1-5 and V is TRBV7-9; D might be TRBD1 (5 bases). Germline CDR1 SEHNR, CDR2 FQNEAQ (reference sequence). Trimming took 0 bases from V and 1 from J, leaving 7 bases between them. The CDR3 covers 15 residues.

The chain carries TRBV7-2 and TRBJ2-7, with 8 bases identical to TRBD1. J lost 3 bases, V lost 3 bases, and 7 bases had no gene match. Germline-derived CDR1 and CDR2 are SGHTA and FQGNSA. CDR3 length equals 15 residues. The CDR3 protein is CASSFYQGAGYEQYF. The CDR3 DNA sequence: TGTGCCAGCAGCTTTTACCAGGGGGCCGGCTACGAGCAGTACTTC.

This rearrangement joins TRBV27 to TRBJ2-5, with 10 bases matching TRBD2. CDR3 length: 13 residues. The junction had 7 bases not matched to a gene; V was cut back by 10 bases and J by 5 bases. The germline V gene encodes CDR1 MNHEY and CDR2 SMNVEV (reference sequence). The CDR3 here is CATQREGRETQYF. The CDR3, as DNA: TGTGCCACGCAGCGGGAGGGCCGGGAGACCCAGTACTTC.

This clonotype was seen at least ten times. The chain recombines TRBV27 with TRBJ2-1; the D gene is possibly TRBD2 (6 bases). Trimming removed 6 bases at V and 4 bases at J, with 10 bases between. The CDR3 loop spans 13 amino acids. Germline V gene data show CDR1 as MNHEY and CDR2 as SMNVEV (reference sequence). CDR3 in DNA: TGTGCCAGCAGCTTAGCGGAATACAATGAGCAGTTCTTC. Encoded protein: CASSLAEYNEQFF.

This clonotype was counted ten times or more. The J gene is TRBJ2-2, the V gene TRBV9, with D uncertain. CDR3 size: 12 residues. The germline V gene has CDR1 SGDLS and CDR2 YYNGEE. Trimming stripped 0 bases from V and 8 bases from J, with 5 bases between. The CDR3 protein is CASSVVWGELFF. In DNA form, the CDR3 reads TGTGCCAGCAGCGTAGTGTGGGGGGAGCTGTTTTTT.

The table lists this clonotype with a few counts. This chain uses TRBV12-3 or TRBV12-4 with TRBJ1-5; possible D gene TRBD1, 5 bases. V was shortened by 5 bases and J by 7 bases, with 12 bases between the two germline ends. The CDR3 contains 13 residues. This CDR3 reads CASSETVRQPQHF. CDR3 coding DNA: TGTGCCAGCAGTGAGACAGTCAGGCAGCCCCAGCATTTT.

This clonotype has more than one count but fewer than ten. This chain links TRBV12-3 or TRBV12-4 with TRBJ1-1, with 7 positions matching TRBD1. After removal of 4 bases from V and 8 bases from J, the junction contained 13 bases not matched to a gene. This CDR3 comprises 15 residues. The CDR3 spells CASSSEGTVGLEAFF. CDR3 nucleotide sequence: TGTGCCAGCAGTTCCGAAGGGACAGTGGGGTTGGAAGCTTTCTTT.

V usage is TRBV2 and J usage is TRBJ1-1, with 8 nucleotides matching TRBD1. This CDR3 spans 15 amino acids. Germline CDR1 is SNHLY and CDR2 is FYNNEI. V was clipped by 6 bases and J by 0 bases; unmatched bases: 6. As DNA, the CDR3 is TGTGCCAGCAGATCCGGGACAGGTTTGAACACTGAAGCTTTCTTT. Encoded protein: CASRSGTGLNTEAFF. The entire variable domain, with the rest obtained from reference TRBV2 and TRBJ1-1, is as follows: EPEVTQTPSHQVTQMGQEVILRCVPISNHLYFYWYRQILGQKVEFLVSFYNNEISEKSEIFDDQFSVERPDGSNFTLKIRSTKLEDSAMYFCASRSGTGLNTEAFFGQGTRLTVV.

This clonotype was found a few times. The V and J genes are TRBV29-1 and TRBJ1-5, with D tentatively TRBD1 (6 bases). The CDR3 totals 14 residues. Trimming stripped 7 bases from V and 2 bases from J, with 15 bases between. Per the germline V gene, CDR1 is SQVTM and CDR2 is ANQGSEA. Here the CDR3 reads CSAVGGAGNQPQHF. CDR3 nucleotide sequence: TGCAGCGCCGTGGGGGGGGCGGGCAATCAGCCCCAGCATTTT. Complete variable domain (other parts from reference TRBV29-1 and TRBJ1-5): SAVISQKPSRDICQRGTSLTIQCQVDSQVTMMFWYRQQPGQSLTLIATANQGSEATYESGFVIDKFPISRPNLTFSTLTVSNMSPEDSSIYLCSAVGGAGNQPQHFGDGTRLSIL.

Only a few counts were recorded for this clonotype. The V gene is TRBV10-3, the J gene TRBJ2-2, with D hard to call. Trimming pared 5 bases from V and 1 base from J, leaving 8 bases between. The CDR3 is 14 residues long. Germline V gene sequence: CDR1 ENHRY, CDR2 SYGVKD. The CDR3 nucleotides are TGTGCCATCAGTAATGAATGGAACACCGGGGAGCTGTTTTTT. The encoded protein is CAISNEWNTGELFF.

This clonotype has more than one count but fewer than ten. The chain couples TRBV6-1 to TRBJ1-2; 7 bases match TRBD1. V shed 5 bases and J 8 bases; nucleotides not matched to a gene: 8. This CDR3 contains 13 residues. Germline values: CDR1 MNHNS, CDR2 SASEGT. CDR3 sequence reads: CASSPGQANGYTF. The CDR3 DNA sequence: TGTGCCAGCAGTCCCGGACAGGCGAACGGCTACACCTTC.

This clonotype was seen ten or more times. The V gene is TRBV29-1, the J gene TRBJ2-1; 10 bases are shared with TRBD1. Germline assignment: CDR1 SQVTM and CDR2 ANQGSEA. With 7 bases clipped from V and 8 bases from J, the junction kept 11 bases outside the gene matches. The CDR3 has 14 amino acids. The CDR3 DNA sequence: TGCAGCGGGAGGACAGGGGGTTGGGGGGATGAGCAGTTCTTC. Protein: CSGRTGGWGDEQFF.

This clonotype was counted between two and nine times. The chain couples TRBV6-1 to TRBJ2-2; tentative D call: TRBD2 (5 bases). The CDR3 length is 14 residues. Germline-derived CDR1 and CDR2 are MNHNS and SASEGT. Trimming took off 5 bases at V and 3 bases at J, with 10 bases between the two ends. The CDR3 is CASSPGLDTGELFF. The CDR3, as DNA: TGTGCCAGCAGTCCAGGACTCGACACCGGGGAGCTGTTTTTT.

CDR3 residues: CAWSEGTSATDTQYF. CDR3 nucleotides: TGTGCCTGGAGCGAAGGGACTAGCGCCACAGATACGCAGTATTTT. The V and J genes are TRBV30 and TRBJ2-3; TRBD2 agrees at 10 bases. Germline V gene data show CDR1 as GTSNPN and CDR2 as SVGIG (reference sequence). Trimming cost V 3 bases and J 2 bases; bases outside gene matches: 5. The CDR3 consists of 15 residues.